The text below deals with one T cell receptor (beta chain). V dropped 1 base and J dropped 0; count of bases not matched to a gene: 2. Germline lookup yields CDR1 KGHSH and CDR2 LQKENI. The CDR3 sequence is 16 residues long. This sample is part of a study of blood T cell repertoires in COVID-19. Method: immunoSEQ multiplex PCR; TCRdb's copy keeps in-frame clones and lacks some. There are more than 200,000 clones in the sample; around 84% occur only once, and over 9.5% lies in the top ten. Sequenced sample: peripheral blood. The TCR originated in a woman of 80 years or more with COVID-19, enrolled during active disease. The chain is built from TRBV18 and TRBJ2-1; TRBD1 matches at 8 bases. As DNA, the CDR3 is TGTGCCAGCTCACCACAACAGGGGGTCTCCTACAATGAGCAGTTCTTC. Translation: CASSPQQGVSYNEQFF.